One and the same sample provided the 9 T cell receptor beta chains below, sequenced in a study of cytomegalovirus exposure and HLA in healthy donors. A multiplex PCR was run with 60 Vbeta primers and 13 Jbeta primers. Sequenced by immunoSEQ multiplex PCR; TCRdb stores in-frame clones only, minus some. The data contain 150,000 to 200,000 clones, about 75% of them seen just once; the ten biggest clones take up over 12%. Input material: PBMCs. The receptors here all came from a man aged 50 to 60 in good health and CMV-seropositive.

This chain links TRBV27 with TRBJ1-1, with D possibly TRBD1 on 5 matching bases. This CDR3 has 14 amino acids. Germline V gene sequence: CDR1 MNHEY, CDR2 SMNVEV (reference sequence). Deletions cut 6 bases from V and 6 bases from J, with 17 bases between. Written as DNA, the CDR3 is TGTGCCAGCAGGAAGGGACTAGTCGACGCTGAAGCTTTCTTT. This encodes CASRKGLVDAEAFF.

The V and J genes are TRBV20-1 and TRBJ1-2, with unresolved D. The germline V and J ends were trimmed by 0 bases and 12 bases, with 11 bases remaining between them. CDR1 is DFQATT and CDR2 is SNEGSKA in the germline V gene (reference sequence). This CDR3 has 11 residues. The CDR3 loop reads CSARDAYFDTF. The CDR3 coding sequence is TGCAGTGCTAGAGATGCGTATTTCGACACCTTC.

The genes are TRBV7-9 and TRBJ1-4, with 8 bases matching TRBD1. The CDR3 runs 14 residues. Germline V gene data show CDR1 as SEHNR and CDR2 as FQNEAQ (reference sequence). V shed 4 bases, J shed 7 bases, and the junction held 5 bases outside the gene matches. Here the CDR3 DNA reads TGTGCCAGCAGCTCCGACAGGGGTGGTGAAAAACTGTTTTTT. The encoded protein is CASSSDRGGEKLFF.

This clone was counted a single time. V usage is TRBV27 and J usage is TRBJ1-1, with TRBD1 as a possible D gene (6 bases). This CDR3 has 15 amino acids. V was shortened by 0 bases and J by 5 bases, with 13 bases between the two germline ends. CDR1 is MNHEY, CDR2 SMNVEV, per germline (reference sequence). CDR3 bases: TGTGCCAGCAGTTTATCAGAGGGACACAGAACTGAAGCTTTCTTT. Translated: CASSLSEGHRTEAFF.

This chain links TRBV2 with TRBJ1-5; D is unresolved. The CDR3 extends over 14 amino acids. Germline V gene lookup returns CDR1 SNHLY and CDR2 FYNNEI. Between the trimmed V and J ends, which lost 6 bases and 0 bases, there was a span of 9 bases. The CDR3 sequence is CASSPGISNQPQHF. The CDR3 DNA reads TGTGCCAGCAGCCCCGGGATTAGCAATCAGCCCCAGCATTTT.

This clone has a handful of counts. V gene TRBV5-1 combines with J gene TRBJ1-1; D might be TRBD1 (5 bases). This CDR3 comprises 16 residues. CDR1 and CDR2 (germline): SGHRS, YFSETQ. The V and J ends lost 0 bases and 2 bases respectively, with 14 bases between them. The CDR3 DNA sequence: TGCGCCAGCAGCTTGGCTGGGGCGCATACTAACACTGAAGCTTTCTTT. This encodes CASSLAGAHTNTEAFF.

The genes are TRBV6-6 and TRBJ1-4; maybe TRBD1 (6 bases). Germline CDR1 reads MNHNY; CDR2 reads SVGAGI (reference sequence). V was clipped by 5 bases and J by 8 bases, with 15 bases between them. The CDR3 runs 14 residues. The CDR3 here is CASSRDISREKLFF. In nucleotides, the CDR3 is TGTGCCAGCAGTCGGGACATTTCTCGGGAAAAACTGTTTTTT.

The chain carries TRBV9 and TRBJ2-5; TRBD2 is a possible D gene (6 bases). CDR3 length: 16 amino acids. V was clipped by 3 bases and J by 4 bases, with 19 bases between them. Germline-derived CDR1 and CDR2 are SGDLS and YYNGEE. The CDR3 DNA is TGTGCCAGCAGCGGGGGGGAAGCGAGTAGGAGAGAGACCCAGTACTTC. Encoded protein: CASSGGEASRRETQYF.

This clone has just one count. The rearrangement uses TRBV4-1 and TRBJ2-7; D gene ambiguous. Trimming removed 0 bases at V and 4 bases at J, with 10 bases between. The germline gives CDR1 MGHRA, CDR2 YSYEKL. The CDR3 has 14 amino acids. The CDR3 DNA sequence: TGCGCCAGCAGCCAAGATGCGCACTTATACGAGCAGTACTTC. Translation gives CASSQDAHLYEQYF.